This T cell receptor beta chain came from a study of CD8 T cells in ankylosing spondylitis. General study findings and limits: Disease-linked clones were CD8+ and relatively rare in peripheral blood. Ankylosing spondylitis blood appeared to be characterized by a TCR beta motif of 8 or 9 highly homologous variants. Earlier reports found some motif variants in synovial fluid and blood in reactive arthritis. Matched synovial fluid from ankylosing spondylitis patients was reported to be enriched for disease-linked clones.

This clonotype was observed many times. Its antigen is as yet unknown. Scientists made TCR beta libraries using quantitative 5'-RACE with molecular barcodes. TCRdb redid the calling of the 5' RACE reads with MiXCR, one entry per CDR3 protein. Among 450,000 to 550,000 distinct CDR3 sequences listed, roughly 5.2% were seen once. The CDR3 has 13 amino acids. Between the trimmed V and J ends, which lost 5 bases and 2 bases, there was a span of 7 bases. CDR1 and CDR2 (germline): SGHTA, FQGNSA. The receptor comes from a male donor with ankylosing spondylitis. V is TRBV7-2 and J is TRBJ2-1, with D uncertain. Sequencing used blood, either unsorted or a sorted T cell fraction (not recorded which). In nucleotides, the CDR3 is TGTGCCAGCAGCCCTTCCCCCTACAATGAGCAGTTCTTC. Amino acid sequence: CASSPSPYNEQFF.